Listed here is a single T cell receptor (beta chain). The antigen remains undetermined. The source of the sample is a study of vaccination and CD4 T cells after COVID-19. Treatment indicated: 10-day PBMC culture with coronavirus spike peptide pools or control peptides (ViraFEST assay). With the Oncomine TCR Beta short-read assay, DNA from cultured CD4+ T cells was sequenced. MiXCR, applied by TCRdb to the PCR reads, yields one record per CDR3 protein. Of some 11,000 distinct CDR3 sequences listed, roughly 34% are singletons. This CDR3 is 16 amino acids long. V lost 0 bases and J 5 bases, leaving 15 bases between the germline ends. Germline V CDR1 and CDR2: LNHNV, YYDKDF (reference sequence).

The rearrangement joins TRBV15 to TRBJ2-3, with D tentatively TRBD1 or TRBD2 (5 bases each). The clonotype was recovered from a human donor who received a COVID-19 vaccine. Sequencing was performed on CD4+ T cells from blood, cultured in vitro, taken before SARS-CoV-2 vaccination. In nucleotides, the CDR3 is TGTGCCACCAGCAGAGATCGGGGCTGGCTAGGAGATACGCAGTATTTT. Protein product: CATSRDRGWLGDTQYF. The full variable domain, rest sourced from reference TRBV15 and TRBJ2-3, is DAMVIQNPRYQVTQFGKPVTLSCSQTLNHNVMYWYQQKSSQAPKLLFHYYDKDFNNEADTPDNFQSRRPNTSFCFLDIRSPGLGDTAMYLCATSRDRGWLGDTQYFGPGTRLTVL.